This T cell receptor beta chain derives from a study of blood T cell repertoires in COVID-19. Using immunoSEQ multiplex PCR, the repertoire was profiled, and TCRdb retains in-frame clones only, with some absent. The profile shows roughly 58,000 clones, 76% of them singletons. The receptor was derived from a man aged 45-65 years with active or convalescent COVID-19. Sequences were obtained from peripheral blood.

CDR3 in DNA: TGTGCCAGCCGAATCGAGGGCCGGGCTTTCTTT. Translated: CASRIEGRAFF. This rearrangement joins TRBV6-5 to TRBJ1-1; D unresolved. V lost 8 bases and J 11 bases, leaving 15 bases between the germline ends. The CDR3 is 11 residues long. The V gene's germline CDR1 is MNHEY and CDR2 SVGAGI.